This T cell receptor beta chain is from a study of vaccination effects on CD4 cells after COVID-19. The study, taken as a whole, reports: Whether induced by infection or by vaccine, clones showed marked clonal contraction late after vaccination.

For this clone: The antigen is undetermined.

Antigen-specific CD4+ T cells were first expanded with viral peptide pools by the ViraFEST assay and only then sequenced. The culture ran for approximately 10 days, and then CD4+ T cells were isolated. None of the vaccinated had previously contracted SARS-CoV-2, and their nucleocapsid antibodies tested negative. Half the medium was swapped for IL-2 medium on days 3 and 7. The protocol was immunoSEQ multiplex PCR, while the TCRdb copy is restricted to in-frame clones and leaves out a portion. Here the sample spans about 52,000 clones, 79% being singletons. Germline CDR1 reads SGHTA; CDR2 reads FQGNSA. The CDR3 contains 15 residues. V was shortened by 5 bases and J by 0 bases, with 8 bases between the two germline ends.

The origin of this receptor is a human donor who received a COVID-19 vaccine. The chain carries TRBV7-2 and TRBJ2-6; D unresolved. This material consisted of CD4+ T cells from PBMCs cultured with HCoV-OC43 spike peptides, taken before COVID-19 vaccination. Described subset: HCoV-OC43 spike overlapping peptide pool stimulation. CDR3 region: CASSGWFSGANVLTF. In nucleotides, the CDR3 is TGTGCCAGCAGCGGCTGGTTCTCTGGGGCCAACGTCCTGACTTTC.